This T cell receptor beta chain was found in a study of shared clonotypes between healthy human individuals. Germline CDR1 is SGDLS and CDR2 is YYNGEE. The length of the CDR3 is 14 residues. V was clipped by 0 bases and J by 0 bases, with 6 bases between them. About this clone: The antigen remains undetermined. The same CDR3 is also encoded by other DNA sequences in this sample.

Some clones are missing from TCRdb's copy, which holds only in-frame ones; the method was immunoSEQ multiplex PCR. Counted here are 2 million to 3 million clones, more than 85% occurring once; the ten biggest clones make up approximately 0.36%. Findings and caveats of the study: Across subsets, estimated richness was generally greater for naive than for memory populations.

All donors were Caucasian adults living in Nashville, Tennessee. Sequencing was done on a sample of naive CD4+ T cells from PBMCs. The sample's subset: CD45RA+ positively selected. The J gene is TRBJ2-5, the V gene TRBV9, with D unclear. This TCR was sampled from a man aged 18 to 35 in good health. Some clones in this sample may be carry-over from other donors' samples. The CDR3 reads CASSVGGNQETQYF. Here the CDR3 DNA reads TGTGCCAGCAGCGTAGGTGGCAACCAAGAGACCCAGTACTTC.